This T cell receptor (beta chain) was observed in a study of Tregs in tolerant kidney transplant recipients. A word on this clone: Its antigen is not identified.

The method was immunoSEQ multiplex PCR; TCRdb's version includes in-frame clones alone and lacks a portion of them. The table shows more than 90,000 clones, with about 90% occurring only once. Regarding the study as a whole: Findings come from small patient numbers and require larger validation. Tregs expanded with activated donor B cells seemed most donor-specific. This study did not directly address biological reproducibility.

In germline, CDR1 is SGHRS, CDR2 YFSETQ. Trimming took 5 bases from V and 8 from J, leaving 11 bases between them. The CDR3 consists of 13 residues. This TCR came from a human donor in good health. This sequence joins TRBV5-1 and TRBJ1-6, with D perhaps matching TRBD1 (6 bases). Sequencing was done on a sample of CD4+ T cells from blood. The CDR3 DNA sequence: TGCGCCAGCAGAACAGGGTGGGATTCACCCCTCCACTTT. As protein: CASRTGWDSPLHF.